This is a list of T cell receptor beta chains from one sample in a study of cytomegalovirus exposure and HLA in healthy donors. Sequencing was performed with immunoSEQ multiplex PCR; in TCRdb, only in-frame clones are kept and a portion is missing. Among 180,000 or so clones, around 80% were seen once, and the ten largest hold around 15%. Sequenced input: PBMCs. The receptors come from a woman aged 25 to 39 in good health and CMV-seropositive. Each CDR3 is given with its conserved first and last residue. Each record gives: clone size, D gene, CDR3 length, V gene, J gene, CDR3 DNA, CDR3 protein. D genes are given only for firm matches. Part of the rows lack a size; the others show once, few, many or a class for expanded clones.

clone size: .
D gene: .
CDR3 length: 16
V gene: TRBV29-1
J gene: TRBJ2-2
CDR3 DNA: TGCAGCGTTGAAGATCTTCGGGGGGCCCGCACCGGGGAGCTGTTTTTT
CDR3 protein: CSVEDLRGARTGELFF

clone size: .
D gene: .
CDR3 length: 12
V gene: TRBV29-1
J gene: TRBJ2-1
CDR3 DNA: TGCAGCGTGGCGACTTATTACAATGAGCAGTTCTTC
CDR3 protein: CSVATYYNEQFF

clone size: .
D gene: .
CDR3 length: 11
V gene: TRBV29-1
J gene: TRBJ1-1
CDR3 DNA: TGCAGCGACCGAGTGAACACTGAAGCTTTCTTT
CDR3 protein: CSDRVNTEAFF

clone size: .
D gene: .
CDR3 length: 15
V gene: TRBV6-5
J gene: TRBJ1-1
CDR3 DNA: TGTGCCAGCGGCCCTTTGACAGCGGGGGACACTGAAGCTTTCTTT
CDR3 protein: CASGPLTAGDTEAFF

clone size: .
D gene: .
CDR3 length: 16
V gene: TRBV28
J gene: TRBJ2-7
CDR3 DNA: TGTGCCAGCAGTGGCTCTTCCGGGACATCAGCCTACGAGCAGTACTTC
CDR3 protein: CASSGSSGTSAYEQYF

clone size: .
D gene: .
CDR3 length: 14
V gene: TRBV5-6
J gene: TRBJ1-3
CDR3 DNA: TGTGCCAGCAAATCTAGCTACTCTGGAAACACCATATATTTT
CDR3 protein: CASKSSYSGNTIYF

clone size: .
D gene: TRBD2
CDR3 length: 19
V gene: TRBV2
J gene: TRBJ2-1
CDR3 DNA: TGTGCCAGCAGTGAAGAACTAGCGGGAGGGCTAGGCGGAGAGAATGAGCAGTTCTTC
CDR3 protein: CASSEELAGGLGGENEQFF

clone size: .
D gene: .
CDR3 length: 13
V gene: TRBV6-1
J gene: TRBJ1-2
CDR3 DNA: TGTGCCAGCAGGGTCTTAAGAGACTATGGCTACACCTTC
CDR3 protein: CASRVLRDYGYTF

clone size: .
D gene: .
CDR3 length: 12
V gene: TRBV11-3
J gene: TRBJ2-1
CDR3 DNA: TGTGCCAGCAGTACCTGGAGGAATGAGCAGTTCTTC
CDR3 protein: CASSTWRNEQFF

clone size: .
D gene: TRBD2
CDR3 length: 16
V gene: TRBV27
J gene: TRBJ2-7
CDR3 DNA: TGTGCCAGCAGAATAGGGCCTAGCGGGGGTCCCTACGAGCAGTACTTC
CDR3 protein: CASRIGPSGGPYEQYF

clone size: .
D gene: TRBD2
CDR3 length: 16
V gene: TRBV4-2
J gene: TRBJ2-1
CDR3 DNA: TGTGCCAGCAGCCAACCGGGAGGACTAGCGGGAAATGAGCAGTTCTTC
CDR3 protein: CASSQPGGLAGNEQFF

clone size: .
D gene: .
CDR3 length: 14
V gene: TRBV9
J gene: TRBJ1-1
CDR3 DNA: TGTGCCAGCAGCGTAGGTGGGGGCGGAACTGAAGCTTTCTTT
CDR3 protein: CASSVGGGGTEAFF

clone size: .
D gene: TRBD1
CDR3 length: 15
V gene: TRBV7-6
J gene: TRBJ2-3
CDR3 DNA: TGTGCCAGCAGCTGGGGACAGGGACGGACAGATACGCAGTATTTT
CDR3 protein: CASSWGQGRTDTQYF

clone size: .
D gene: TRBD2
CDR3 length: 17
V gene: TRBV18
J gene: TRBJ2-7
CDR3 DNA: TGTGCCAGCTCACCATCGACTAGCGCCCAGAGCTCCTACGAGCAGTACTTC
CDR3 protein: CASSPSTSAQSSYEQYF

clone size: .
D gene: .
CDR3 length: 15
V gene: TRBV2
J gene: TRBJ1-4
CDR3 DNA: TGTGCCAGCAGTGAGACGGCAGGGGTGGGAGAAAAACTGTTTTTT
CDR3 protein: CASSETAGVGEKLFF

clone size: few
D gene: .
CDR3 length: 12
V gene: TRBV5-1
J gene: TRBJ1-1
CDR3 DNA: TGCGCCAGCAGCTTCGGTAACACTGAAGCTTTCTTT
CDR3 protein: CASSFGNTEAFF

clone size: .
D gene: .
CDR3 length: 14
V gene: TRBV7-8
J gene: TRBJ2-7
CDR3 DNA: TGTGCCAGCAGCTCCACCACTCTTGCTTACGAGCAGTACTTC
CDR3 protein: CASSSTTLAYEQYF

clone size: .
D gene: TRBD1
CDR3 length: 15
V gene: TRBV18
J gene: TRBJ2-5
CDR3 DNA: TGTGCCAGCTCACCAGGGCAGGGGGTCGGAGAGACCCAGTACTTC
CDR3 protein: CASSPGQGVGETQYF

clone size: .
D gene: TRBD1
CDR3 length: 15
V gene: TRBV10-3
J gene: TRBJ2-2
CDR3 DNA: TGTGCCATCAGGACTGGACAGGGTCGAACCGGGGAGCTGTTTTTT
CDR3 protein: CAIRTGQGRTGELFF

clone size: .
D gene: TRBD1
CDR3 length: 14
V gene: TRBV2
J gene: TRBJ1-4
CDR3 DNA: TGTGCCAGCAGGCCACAGGGGACCGGGGAAAAACTGTTTTTT
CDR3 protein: CASRPQGTGEKLFF

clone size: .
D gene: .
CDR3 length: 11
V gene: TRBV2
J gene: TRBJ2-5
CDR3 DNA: TGTGCCAGCCCCAGTGGAGAGACCCAGTACTTC
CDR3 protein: CASPSGETQYF

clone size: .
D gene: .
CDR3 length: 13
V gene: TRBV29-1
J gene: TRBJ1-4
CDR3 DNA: TGCAGCGTTGAAGATAGGACAGTAGGAAAACTGTTTTTT
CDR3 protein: CSVEDRTVGKLFF

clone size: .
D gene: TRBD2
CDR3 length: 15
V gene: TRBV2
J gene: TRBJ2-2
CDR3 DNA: TGTGCCAGCACCTCGGGACTATTGAACACCGGGGAGCTGTTTTTT
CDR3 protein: CASTSGLLNTGELFF

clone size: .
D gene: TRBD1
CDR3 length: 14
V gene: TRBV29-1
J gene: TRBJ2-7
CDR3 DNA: TGCAGCGTCAAGACAGGGATGGGTTTCGGCGAGCAGTACTTC
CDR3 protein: CSVKTGMGFGEQYF

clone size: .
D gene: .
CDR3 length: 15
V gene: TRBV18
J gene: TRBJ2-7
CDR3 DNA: TGTGCCAGCTCACCCGTCTCCTCCAAGCTCGGAGGGCAGTACTTC
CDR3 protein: CASSPVSSKLGGQYF

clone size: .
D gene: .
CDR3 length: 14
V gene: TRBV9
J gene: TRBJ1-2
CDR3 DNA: TGTGCCAGCAGCGTAGAAGGCAGGGAGGATGGCTACACCTTC
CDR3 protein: CASSVEGREDGYTF

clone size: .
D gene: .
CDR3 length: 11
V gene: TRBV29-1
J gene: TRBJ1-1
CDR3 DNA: TGCAGCGTTGAGACGACAGCTGAAGCTTTCTTT
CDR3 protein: CSVETTAEAFF

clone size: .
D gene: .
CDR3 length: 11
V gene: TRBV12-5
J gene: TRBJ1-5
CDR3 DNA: TGTGCTAGTGGTTTAGCCACGACCCAGCATTTT
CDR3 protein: CASGLATTQHF

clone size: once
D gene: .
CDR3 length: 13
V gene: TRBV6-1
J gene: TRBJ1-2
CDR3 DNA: TGTGCCAGCAGTGAAAGGGACACTTATGGCTACACCTTC
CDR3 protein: CASSERDTYGYTF

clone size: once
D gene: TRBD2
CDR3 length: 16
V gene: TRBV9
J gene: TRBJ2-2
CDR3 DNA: TGTGCCAGCAGCGTTTTCAGCGGGAGAGGCACCGGGGAGCTGTTTTTT
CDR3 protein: CASSVFSGRGTGELFF

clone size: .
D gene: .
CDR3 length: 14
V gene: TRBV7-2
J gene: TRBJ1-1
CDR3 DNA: TGTGCCAGCAGCTTCAGGGCCCAATCCACTGAAGCTTTCTTT
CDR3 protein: CASSFRAQSTEAFF

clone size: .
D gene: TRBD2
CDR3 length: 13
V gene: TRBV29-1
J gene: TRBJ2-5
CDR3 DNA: TGCAGCGCGCGGGGGGAGCCGTGGGAGACCCAGTACTTC
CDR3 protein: CSARGEPWETQYF

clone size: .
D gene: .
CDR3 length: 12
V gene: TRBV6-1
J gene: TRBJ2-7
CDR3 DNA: TGTGCCAGCAGTGCCCCCGAGTACGAGCAGTACTTC
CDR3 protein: CASSAPEYEQYF

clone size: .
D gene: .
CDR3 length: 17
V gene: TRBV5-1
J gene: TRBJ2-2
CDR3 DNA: TGCGCCAGCAGCTTGACGACAGGCGGGCGTTTCACCGGGGAGCTGTTTTTT
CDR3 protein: CASSLTTGGRFTGELFF

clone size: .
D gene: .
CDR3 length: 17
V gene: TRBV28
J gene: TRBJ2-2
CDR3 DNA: TGTGCCAGCAGTTTACGGGTCGGCAGGGGAAGTACCGGGGAGCTGTTTTTT
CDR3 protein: CASSLRVGRGSTGELFF